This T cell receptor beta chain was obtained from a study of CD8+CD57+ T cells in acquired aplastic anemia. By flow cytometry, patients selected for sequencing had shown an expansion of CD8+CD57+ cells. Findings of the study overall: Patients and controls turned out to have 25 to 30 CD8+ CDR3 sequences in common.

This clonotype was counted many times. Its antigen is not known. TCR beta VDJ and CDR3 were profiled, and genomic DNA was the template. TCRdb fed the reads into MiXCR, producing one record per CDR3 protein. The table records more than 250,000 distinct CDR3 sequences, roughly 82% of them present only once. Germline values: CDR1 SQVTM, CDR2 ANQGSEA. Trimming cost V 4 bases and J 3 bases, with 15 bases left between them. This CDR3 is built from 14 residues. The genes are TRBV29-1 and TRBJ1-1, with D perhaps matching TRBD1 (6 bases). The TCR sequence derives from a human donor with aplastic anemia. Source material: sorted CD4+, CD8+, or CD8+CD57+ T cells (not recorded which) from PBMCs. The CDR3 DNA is TGCAGCGTTGGCGGGGGGCGAGGGGACACTGAAGCTTTCTTT. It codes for CSVGGGRGDTEAFF.